This passage covers 22 T cell receptor beta chains from one sample sequenced in a study of shared clonotypes between healthy human individuals. TCRdb keeps only in-frame clones here, not all; method: immunoSEQ multiplex PCR. The repertoire holds about 560,000 clones, with about 80% as singletons. Sequencing was carried out using PBMCs. The receptors come from a woman aged 40 to 55 in good health. Some clones in this sample may be carry-over from other donors' samples.

The CDR3 coding sequence is TGTGCCAGCAGCTTAGGGGATTCAGATGGCTACACCTTC. Translation: CASSLGDSDGYTF. This chain connects TRBV5-4 to TRBJ1-2; a weak D match, TRBD1 (5 bases). There are 13 residues in the CDR3. Looked up from germline, CDR1 is SGHNT and CDR2 is YYREEE (reference sequence). V dropped 2 bases and J dropped 6 bases, with 11 bases sitting between them.

In regard to this clone: At the DNA level, this CDR3 is encoded by other sequences in the same sample as well. The chain uses TRBV18 and TRBJ1-1, with a weak D call TRBD1 (6 bases). Trimming cost V 3 bases and J 0 bases, with 8 bases left between them. The length of the CDR3 is 14 residues. Looked up from germline, CDR1 is KGHSH and CDR2 is LQKENI. The chain's CDR3 is CASSPTGLNTEAFF. As DNA, the CDR3 is TGTGCCAGCTCACCGACAGGTTTGAACACTGAAGCTTTCTTT.

The chain recombines TRBV5-4 with TRBJ1-5; the D is unclear. Trimming removed 4 bases from V and 5 bases from J, with 10 bases in between. The CDR3 extends over 13 amino acids. The germline V gene encodes CDR1 SGHNT and CDR2 YYREEE (reference sequence). DNA of the CDR3: TGTGCCAGCAGCAACGACCACGATCAGCCCCAGCATTTT. Its translation: CASSNDHDQPQHF.

The gene calls are TRBV4-1 and TRBJ2-3; D remains unclear. Germline CDR1 is MGHRA and CDR2 is YSYEKL. This CDR3 contains 19 residues. Trimming cost V 0 bases and J 0 bases, with 19 bases left between them. The CDR3 here is CASSQDPWRLKTSTDTQYF. The DNA of the CDR3 is TGCGCCAGCAGCCAAGATCCTTGGCGACTGAAGACTAGCACAGATACGCAGTATTTT.

This chain joins TRBV23-1 and TRBJ2-7; 7 nucleotides agree with TRBD1. TRBV23-1 is identified as an open reading frame with a role that is uncertain. The CDR3 totals 17 residues. J gave up 2 bases and V 8 bases, and 18 bases lay outside the gene matches. The CDR3 DNA reads TGCGCCAGCGGGCACCTGGGACAGCAAAACAATACCTACGAGCAGTACTTC. This sequence encodes CASGHLGQQNNTYEQYF.

The rearrangement uses TRBV18 and TRBJ2-7; the D is unclear. Per germline, CDR1 KGHSH and CDR2 LQKENI. The V and J ends lost 3 bases and 6 bases respectively, with 12 bases between them. This CDR3 has 13 amino acids. Here the CDR3 DNA reads TGTGCCAGCTCACCCGGGCGGAGACTCGAGCAGTACTTC. Protein sequence: CASSPGRRLEQYF.

J is TRBJ2-7 and V is TRBV30; 11 bases align to TRBD2. Germline V lookup: CDR1 GTSNPN, CDR2 SVGIG (reference sequence). Trimming took 0 bases from V and 3 from J; bases not matched to a gene: 4. There are 15 residues in the CDR3. The chain's CDR3 is CAWSVRLAGYYEQYF. The CDR3 DNA sequence: TGTGCCTGGAGTGTACGACTAGCGGGATACTACGAGCAGTACTTC.

The rearrangement uses TRBV5-1 and TRBJ1-2; 9 nucleotides align to TRBD1. Per the germline V gene, CDR1 is SGHRS and CDR2 is YFSETQ. The CDR3 is made up of 14 amino acids. The V segment lost 4 bases and the J segment 12 bases; nucleotides outside the gene matches: 13. The CDR3 region has the DNA TGCGCCAGCAGCCTGGGCGGCGGGACAGGGCAGAACACCTTC. Residues: CASSLGGGTGQNTF.

Worth noting for this clone: A read error may account for a junction end that differs from germline. The chain has TRBV11-3 and TRBJ2-7, with D uncertain. Germline assignment: CDR1 SGHNT and CDR2 YENEEA. The CDR3 has 12 amino acids. The CDR3: CASSLTSNEQYF. In DNA form, the CDR3 reads TGTGCCAGCAGCTTAACCTCCAACGAGCAGTACTTC.

This rearrangement joins TRBV6-1 to TRBJ2-7; 9 bases align to TRBD1. CDR1 is MNHNS and CDR2 is SASEGT in the germline V gene. The CDR3 contains 14 residues. Losses at the gene ends were 5 bases for V and 3 bases for J; bases not matched to a gene: 5. CDR3 protein: CASSWTGVIYEQYF. DNA for the CDR3: TGTGCCAGCAGTTGGACAGGGGTTATCTACGAGCAGTACTTC.

The CDR3 coding sequence is TGTGCCACCAGCAGAGTCAGGCTCCAAGAATCGGGCAATCAGCCCCAGCATTTT. It specifies CATSRVRLQESGNQPQHF. The V gene is TRBV15, the J gene TRBJ1-5; D is undetermined. CDR3 length: 18 residues. The V end lost 1 base, the J end lost 2 bases, and 18 bases lay between the germline ends. Germline loops: CDR1 LNHNV, CDR2 YYDKDF (reference sequence).

The genes are TRBV9 and TRBJ2-5; D is perhaps TRBD1 or TRBD2 (5 bases each). The CDR3 is 15 residues long. From germline, CDR1 is SGDLS and CDR2 YYNGEE. Between the trimmed V and J ends, which lost 3 bases and 5 bases, there was a span of 17 bases. This CDR3 reads CASSGTGTSRETQYF. DNA for the CDR3: TGTGCCAGCAGCGGAACCGGGACCTCGAGGGAGACCCAGTACTTC.

The genes are TRBV10-3 and TRBJ2-7, with TRBD2 as a possible D gene (5 bases). CDR3 length: 15 residues. From germline, CDR1 is ENHRY and CDR2 SYGVKD. Trimming took off 3 bases at V and 1 base at J, with 13 bases between the two ends. This CDR3 is CAISEPDWTSYEQYF. The CDR3 DNA reads TGTGCCATCAGTGAACCGGACTGGACTTCCTACGAGCAGTACTTC.

This clone came up many times. The V and J genes are TRBV5-8 and TRBJ2-1, with TRBD2 matching 9 bases. The CDR3 has 15 residues. V dropped 5 bases and J dropped 4; count of bases not matched to a gene: 7. Per the germline V gene, CDR1 is SGHTS and CDR2 is YDEGEE. CDR3 in amino acids: CASSYQREAYNEQFF. The CDR3 DNA reads TGTGCCAGCAGTTACCAGCGGGAGGCTTACAATGAGCAGTTCTTC.

J is TRBJ2-3 and V is TRBV19; 11 bases map to TRBD2. The V segment lost 6 bases and the J segment 6 bases; nucleotides outside the gene matches: 8. This CDR3 comprises 15 residues. Germline V gene sequence: CDR1 LNHDA, CDR2 SQIVND (reference sequence). CDR3 sequence (DNA): TGTGCCAGTAGGGGGGCCACTAGCGGGAGCGATACGCAGTATTTT. It yields the protein CASRGATSGSDTQYF.

This clone showed up many times. The J gene is TRBJ2-3, the V gene TRBV7-9, with TRBD2 matching over 7 bases. The V and J ends lost 2 bases and 6 bases, in that order; junction bases with no gene match: 17. This CDR3 comprises 18 residues. Germline CDR1 and CDR2: SEHNR and FQNEAQ (reference sequence). In DNA form, the CDR3 reads TGTGCCAGCAGCTTATCGATTGGGCGGGAGTTCCGCCCGGATACGCAGTATTTT. Translating it yields CASSLSIGREFRPDTQYF.

The rearrangement joins TRBV28 to TRBJ1-3; D is perhaps TRBD1 (6 bases). The germline V gene has CDR1 MDHEN and CDR2 SYDVKM. CDR3 length: 15 residues. The germline V and J ends were trimmed by 6 bases and 3 bases, with 15 bases remaining between them. CDR3 protein: CASSSSGDFGNTIYF. The DNA for the CDR3 is TGTGCCAGCAGCAGCTCAGGGGACTTTGGAAACACCATATATTTT.

This chain connects TRBV18 to TRBJ2-1; 10 bases line up with TRBD2. The CDR3 is made up of 15 amino acids. The germline V gene encodes CDR1 KGHSH and CDR2 LQKENI. Unmatched junction bases numbered 4, after V lost 4 bases and J lost 4 bases. The CDR3 region is CASSQTSGIYNEQFF. The CDR3 DNA follows: TGTGCCAGCTCACAAACTAGCGGGATTTACAATGAGCAGTTCTTC.

This rearrangement joins TRBV15 to TRBJ2-7, with D unresolved. The CDR3 covers 13 residues. Looked up from germline, CDR1 is LNHNV and CDR2 is YYDKDF (reference sequence). V dropped 4 bases and J dropped 4 bases, with 11 bases sitting between them. Here the CDR3 reads CATSTGKSYEQYF. For the CDR3, the DNA is TGTGCCACCAGCACAGGAAAATCATACGAGCAGTACTTC.

V gene TRBV30 combines with J gene TRBJ1-4; the D is unclear. Germline assignment: CDR1 GTSNPN and CDR2 SVGIG (reference sequence). Trimming removed 1 base from V and 8 bases from J, with 11 bases in between. The CDR3 runs to 13 residues. CDR3 bases: TGTGCCTGGAGTGGAGGGTGGGGAGAAAAACTGTTTTTT. Residues: CAWSGGWGEKLFF. Drawing the rest from reference TRBV30 and TRBJ1-4, the complete variable domain is SQTIHQWPATLVQPVGSPLSLECTVEGTSNPNLYWYRQAAGRGLQLLFYSVGIGQISSEVPQNLSASRPQDRQFILSSKKLLLSDSGFYLCAWSGGWGEKLFFGSGTQLSVL.

This clone was found a few times. J is TRBJ1-2 and V is TRBV21-1; the table's D call, TRBD1, has no DNA check behind it. TRBV21-1 is a recognized pseudogene. The CDR3 is 18 residues long. CDR3 DNA: TGTGCCAGCAGCGGGGGACAGGGGGCGTACCCCGATAACTATGGCTACACCTTC. Translating it yields CASSGGQGAYPDNYGYTF.

The CDR3 loop is CASLGQDINYGYTF. For the CDR3, the DNA is TGTGCCAGCCTCGGACAAGACATAAACTATGGCTACACCTTC. The gene calls are TRBV28 and TRBJ1-2, with D possibly TRBD1 on 5 matching bases. Per the germline V gene, CDR1 is MDHEN and CDR2 is SYDVKM. The CDR3 length is 14 residues. The V end lost 8 bases, the J end lost 2 bases, and 15 bases lay between the germline ends.